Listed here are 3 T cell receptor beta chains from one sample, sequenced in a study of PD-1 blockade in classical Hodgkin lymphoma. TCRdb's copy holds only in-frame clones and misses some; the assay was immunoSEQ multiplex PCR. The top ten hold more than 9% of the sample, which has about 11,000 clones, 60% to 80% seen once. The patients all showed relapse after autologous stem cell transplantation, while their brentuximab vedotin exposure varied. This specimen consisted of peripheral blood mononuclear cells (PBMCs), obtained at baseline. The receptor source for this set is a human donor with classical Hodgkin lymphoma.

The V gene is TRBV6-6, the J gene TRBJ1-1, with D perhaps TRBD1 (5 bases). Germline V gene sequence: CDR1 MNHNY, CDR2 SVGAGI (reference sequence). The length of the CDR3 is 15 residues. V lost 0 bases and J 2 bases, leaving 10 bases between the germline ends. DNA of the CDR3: TGTGCCAGCAGTTACTCCCCAGGGCTTAACACTGAAGCTTTCTTT. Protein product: CASSYSPGLNTEAFF.

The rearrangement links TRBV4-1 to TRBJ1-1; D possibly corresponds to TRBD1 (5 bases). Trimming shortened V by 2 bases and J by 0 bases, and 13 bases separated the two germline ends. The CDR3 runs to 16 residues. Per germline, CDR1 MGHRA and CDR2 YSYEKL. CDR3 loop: CASSQQGWPMNTEAFF. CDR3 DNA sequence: TGCGCCAGCAGCCAACAGGGTTGGCCGATGAACACTGAAGCTTTCTTT.

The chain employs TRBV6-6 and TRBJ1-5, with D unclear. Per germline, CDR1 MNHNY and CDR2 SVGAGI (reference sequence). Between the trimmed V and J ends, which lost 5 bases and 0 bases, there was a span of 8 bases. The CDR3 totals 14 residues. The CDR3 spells CASSSGNSNQPQHF. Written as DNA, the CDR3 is TGTGCCAGCAGTAGCGGTAATAGCAATCAGCCCCAGCATTTT.